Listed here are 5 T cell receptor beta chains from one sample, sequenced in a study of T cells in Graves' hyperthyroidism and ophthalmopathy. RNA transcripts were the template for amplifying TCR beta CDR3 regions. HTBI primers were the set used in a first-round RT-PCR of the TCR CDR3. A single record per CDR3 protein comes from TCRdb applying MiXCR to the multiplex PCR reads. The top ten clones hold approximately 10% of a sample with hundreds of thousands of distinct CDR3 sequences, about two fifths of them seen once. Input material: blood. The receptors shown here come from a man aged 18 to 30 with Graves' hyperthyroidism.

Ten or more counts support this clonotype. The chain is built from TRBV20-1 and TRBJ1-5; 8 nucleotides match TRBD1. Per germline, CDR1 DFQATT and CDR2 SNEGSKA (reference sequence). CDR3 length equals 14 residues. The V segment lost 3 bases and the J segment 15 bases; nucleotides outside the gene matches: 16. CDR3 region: CSASSGTGSLVGHF. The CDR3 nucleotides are TGCAGTGCTAGCTCCGGGACAGGCTCGTTAGTAGGGCATTTT.

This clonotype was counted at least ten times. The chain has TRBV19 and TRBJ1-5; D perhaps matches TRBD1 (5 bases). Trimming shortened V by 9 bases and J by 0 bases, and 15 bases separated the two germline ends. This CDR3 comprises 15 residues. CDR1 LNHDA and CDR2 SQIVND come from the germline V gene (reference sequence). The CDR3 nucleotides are TGTGCCAGCCATAGTCCAGGGCGTAGCAATCAGCCCCAGCATTTT. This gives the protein CASHSPGRSNQPQHF.

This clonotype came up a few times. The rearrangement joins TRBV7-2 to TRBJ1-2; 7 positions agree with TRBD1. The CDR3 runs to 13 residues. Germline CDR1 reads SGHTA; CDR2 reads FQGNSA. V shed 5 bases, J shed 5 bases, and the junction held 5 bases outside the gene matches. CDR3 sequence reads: CASSQVQGYGYTF. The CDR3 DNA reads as TGTGCCAGCAGCCAAGTACAGGGGTATGGCTACACCTTC.

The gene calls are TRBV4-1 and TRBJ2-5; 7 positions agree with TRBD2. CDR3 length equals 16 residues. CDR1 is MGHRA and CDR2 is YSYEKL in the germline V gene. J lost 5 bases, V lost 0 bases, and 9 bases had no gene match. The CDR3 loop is CASSQDSSWEGETQYF. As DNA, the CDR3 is TGCGCCAGCAGCCAAGATAGTTCTTGGGAGGGTGAGACCCAGTACTTC.

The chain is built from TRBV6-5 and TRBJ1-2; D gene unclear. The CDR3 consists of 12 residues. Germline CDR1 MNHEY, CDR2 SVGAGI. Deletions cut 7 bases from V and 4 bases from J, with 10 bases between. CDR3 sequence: CASNVDLYGYTF. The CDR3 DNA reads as TGTGCCAGCAATGTAGATCTCTATGGCTACACCTTC.